These T cell receptor beta chains were read from a single sample in a study of blood T cell repertoires in COVID-19. The protocol was immunoSEQ multiplex PCR, while the TCRdb copy is restricted to in-frame clones and leaves out a portion. In the table there are under 65,000 clones, 75% to 95% of which are singletons. Sequencing was done on a sample of peripheral blood. The receptor set was obtained from an older man with acute or convalescent COVID-19. The CDR3 runs from the conserved cysteine through the conserved F or W. The D gene is left open where the match is weak. The size field is filled for only some rows; it gives once, few, many or a size class.

j_gene: TRBJ1-4; len: 15; abundance: -; v_gene: TRBV24-1; d_gene: -; CDR3nt: TGTGCCACCAGTACACTTCGGGGGGCAGATGAAAAACTGTTTTTT; CDR3aa: CATSTLRGADEKLFF
j_gene: TRBJ2-1; len: 16; abundance: -; v_gene: TRBV5-4; d_gene: -; CDR3nt: TGTGCCAGCAGCCACAAGGGGGTTACAGTGATGGGTGAGCAGTTCTTC; CDR3aa: CASSHKGVTVMGEQFF
j_gene: TRBJ2-5; len: 16; abundance: few; v_gene: TRBV15; d_gene: TRBD2; CDR3nt: TGTGCCACCAGCAGTATATCAGGACTAGGGAAAGAGACCCAGTACTTC; CDR3aa: CATSSISGLGKETQYF
j_gene: TRBJ2-1; len: 14; abundance: -; v_gene: TRBV7-9; d_gene: TRBD2; CDR3nt: TGTGCCAGCAGCGGGCGGGGGAGTTACAATGAGCAGTTCTTC; CDR3aa: CASSGRGSYNEQFF
j_gene: TRBJ2-2; len: 14; abundance: -; v_gene: TRBV11-3; d_gene: -; CDR3nt: TGTGCCAGCAGCTCAGGGGCGAACACCGGGGAGCTGTTTTTT; CDR3aa: CASSSGANTGELFF
j_gene: TRBJ2-7; len: 15; abundance: -; v_gene: TRBV15; d_gene: -; CDR3nt: TGTGCCACCAGCAGAGATGCGGGGACCACCTACGAGCAGTACTTC; CDR3aa: CATSRDAGTTYEQYF
j_gene: TRBJ2-1; len: 13; abundance: -; v_gene: TRBV2; d_gene: -; CDR3nt: TGTGCCAGCAGATCGGGTCTATACAATGAGCAGTTCTTC; CDR3aa: CASRSGLYNEQFF
j_gene: TRBJ2-5; len: 16; abundance: -; v_gene: TRBV2; d_gene: TRBD1; CDR3nt: TGTGCCAGCAGTCCCAGGGACAGTAGGTCTGAAGAGACCCAGTACTTC; CDR3aa: CASSPRDSRSEETQYF
j_gene: TRBJ1-2; len: 11; abundance: once; v_gene: TRBV6-5; d_gene: -; CDR3nt: TGTGCCAGTGGGGGGGGGTATGGCTACACCTTC; CDR3aa: CASGGGYGYTF
j_gene: TRBJ2-2; len: 17; abundance: -; v_gene: TRBV27; d_gene: TRBD1; CDR3nt: TGTGCCAGCAGTTTAGCCTCTGGACAGGGTGGCGCCGGGGAGCTGTTTTTT; CDR3aa: CASSLASGQGGAGELFF
j_gene: TRBJ2-4; len: 13; abundance: -; v_gene: TRBV15; d_gene: -; CDR3nt: TGTGCCACCAGCAGAGATCCAAGCGACATTCAGTACTTC; CDR3aa: CATSRDPSDIQYF
j_gene: TRBJ1-5; len: 16; abundance: -; v_gene: TRBV7-9; d_gene: TRBD1; CDR3nt: TGTGCCAGCAGCTCCGCCTCGACAGGGGGAGCTCAGCCCCAGCATTTT; CDR3aa: CASSSASTGGAQPQHF
j_gene: TRBJ1-4; len: 15; abundance: -; v_gene: TRBV5-1; d_gene: -; CDR3nt: TGCGCCAGCAGACCCTTAAGCTCGGGAAATGAAAAACTGTTTTTT; CDR3aa: CASRPLSSGNEKLFF
j_gene: TRBJ1-5; len: 13; abundance: -; v_gene: TRBV7-2; d_gene: -; CDR3nt: TGTGCCAGCAGCTTAGATCTCGGTCAGCCCCAGCATTTT; CDR3aa: CASSLDLGQPQHF